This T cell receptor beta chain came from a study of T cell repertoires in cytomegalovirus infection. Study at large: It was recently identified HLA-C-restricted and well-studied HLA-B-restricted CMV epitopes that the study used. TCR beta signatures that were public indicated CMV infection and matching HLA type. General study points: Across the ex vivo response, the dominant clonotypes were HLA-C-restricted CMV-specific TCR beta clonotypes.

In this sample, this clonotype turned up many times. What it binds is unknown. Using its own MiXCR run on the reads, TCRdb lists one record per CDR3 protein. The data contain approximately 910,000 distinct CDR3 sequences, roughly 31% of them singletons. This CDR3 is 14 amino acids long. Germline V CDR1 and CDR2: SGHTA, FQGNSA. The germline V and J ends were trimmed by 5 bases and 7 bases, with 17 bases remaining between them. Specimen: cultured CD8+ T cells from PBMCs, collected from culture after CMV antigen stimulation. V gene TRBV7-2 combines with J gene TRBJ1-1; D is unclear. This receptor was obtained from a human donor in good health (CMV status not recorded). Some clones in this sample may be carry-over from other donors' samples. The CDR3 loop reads CASSRGTSVNEAFF. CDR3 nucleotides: TGTGCCAGCAGCCGAGGTACCAGCGTGAATGAAGCTTTCTTT.